The sequence of this T cell receptor beta chain was determined in a study of blood T cell repertoires in COVID-19. Whole-study context: COVID-19 samples collected from the United States, Italy and Spain covered acute and convalescent phases. T cells, B-cell-depleted T cells, or PBMCs supplied cDNA or gDNA.

The protocol was immunoSEQ multiplex PCR, while the TCRdb copy is restricted to in-frame clones and leaves out a portion. Altogether around 130,000 clones are present, approximately 85% being singletons, with the ten largest covering 9% to 14%. The CDR3 totals 15 residues. Trimming took 4 bases from V and 4 from J; bases not matched to a gene: 3. Germline CDR1 MNHEY, CDR2 SVGEGT. The TCR sequence derives from a human donor in a cohort sampled during active COVID-19. Material: peripheral blood. The chain combines TRBV6-2 or TRBV6-3 with TRBJ2-1, with 11 bases identical to TRBD2. The CDR3 is CASSSSGGPYNEQFF. In nucleotides, the CDR3 is TGTGCCAGCAGTTCTAGCGGGGGGCCTTACAATGAGCAGTTCTTC.